The clone carrying this T cell receptor (beta chain) was recorded many times. The antigen is undetermined. Subjects with ophthalmopathy showed a Clinical Activity Score no lower than 3, a NOSPECS grade no lower than 4, and a duration shorter than 3 months. The sample belongs to a study of T cells in Graves' hyperthyroidism and ophthalmopathy. Study findings and constraints: In the blood, most expanded thyroid clonotypes above 0.001 appeared as well.

TCR beta CDR3 regions were amplified from RNA transcripts. An initial round of RT-PCR targeting the TCR CDR3 relied on the HTBI primer set. TCRdb called the multiplex PCR reads again in MiXCR, with one record for every CDR3 protein. The sample comprises about 600,000 distinct CDR3 sequences, roughly a sixth of which are singletons, and around 3.3% rests with the top ten. V was trimmed by 0 bases and J by 0 bases, leaving 13 bases between them. In germline, CDR1 is SGHRS, CDR2 YFSETQ. CDR3 length: 17 amino acids. The V and J genes are TRBV5-1 and TRBJ2-1, with D perhaps being TRBD1 or TRBD2 (5 bases each). Sequences were obtained from blood. The origin of this receptor is a woman aged 40 to 55 with Graves' ophthalmopathy. CDR3 sequence (DNA): TGCGCCAGCAGCTTGGCGGGCTCGGGGCACTCCTACAATGAGCAGTTCTTC. It yields the protein CASSLAGSGHSYNEQFF.